The subject of this entry is one TCR beta chain. Its antigen target is currently unknown. Base qualities are missing; no much larger clone stands one base away. Whole blood was collected in K2EDTA tubes by collaborating institutions according to the institutions' own protocols. For TCRbeta analysis, collaborators shipped samples in one of three forms: frozen whole blood, isolated PBMCs, or DNA extracted from either of those sample types. The data were taken from a study of blood T cell repertoires in COVID-19 (dated by TCRdb to the early 2020s). For the study in its entirety: Samples covering the acute and convalescent phases of COVID-19 were provided by collaborators in the United States, Italy and Spain. The material from the prospective study consisted of cDNA or gDNA derived from T cells, B-cell-depleted T cells, or PBMCs. The dataset comprised deeply sampled blood TCRbeta repertoires from subjects exposed to, actively infected with, or recovered from COVID-19. The repertoires were released in a freely available public database meant as a resource for research on the immune response to SARS-CoV-2. The samples were drawn from two sources: the first 160 participants of the ongoing ImmuneRACE study, and 950 to 1,500 subjects contributed by 6 global collaborators. Nearly every sample came with metadata listing a de-identified subject ID, COVID-19 status, age in years and sex. Where available, HLA class I and class II types were obtained from metadata supplied by the sample provider rather than from assay-based typing.

TCRbeta CDR3 regions were amplified from genomic DNA using the immunoSEQ Assay, a bias-controlled multiplex PCR. As for how the authors treated the data: Within the assay, amplification of reference gene primers was used to estimate how many nucleated cells each sample contained. To quantify the absolute abundance of each unique TCRbeta CDR3 rearrangement, sequence reads were collapsed and filtered. For each sample, productive Simpson clonality was calculated by taking the square root of Simpson's diversity index across productive rearrangements. Not all clones reach the TCRdb copy of this immuneACCESS table, which keeps in-frame sequences only. Checked studies attribute under half of the gap to unresolved V genes and leave the rest unexplained. The DNA gave D and trimming, while V, J and clone size come from that table. The table for this sample lists tens of thousands of clones; 90% of them were counted only once. The top ten constitute less than 6.5% of the sample.

Study-wide findings and limitations: How much clinical and demographic metadata was included differed by source and by participant, and the metadata was provided uncurated.

The source is a man in his forties or fifties with acute or convalescent COVID-19. Sequencing used peripheral blood.

The CDR3 protein sequence reads: CASSLAKVPDFHYGYTF. The nucleotide sequence reads as follows: TGCGCCAGCAGCTTGGCCAAAGTCCCGGACTTCCACTATGGCTACACCTTC. The V gene is TRBV5-1 and the J gene is TRBJ1-2; the D gene is unclear. Based on the germline V gene, the CDR1 and CDR2 sequences are SGHRS and YFSETQ. From the cysteine up to the phenylalanine, the CDR3 has a length of 17 residues. The retained sequence is limited to the CDR3, 51 bases, with the frame set at the first base. Trimming takes 0 bases from V and 3 bases from J, and the germline ends sit 18 bases apart.